Listed below are T cell receptor beta chains from one sample, sequenced in a study of blood T cell repertoires in COVID-19. Method: immunoSEQ multiplex PCR; TCRdb's copy keeps in-frame clones and lacks some. The sample yields 150,000 to 200,000 clones, approximately 85% seen once. Source material: peripheral blood. The receptors were sampled from a woman older than 75 with acute or convalescent COVID-19. The CDR3 runs from the conserved cysteine through the conserved F or W. D genes are given only for firm matches. Clone size is shown for a subset of rows, as once, few, many or a class of expanded clone.

size,V,D,J,DNA,CDR3
NA,TRBV3-1/TRBV3-2,NA,TRBJ2-5,TGTGCCAGCAGCCAAGCCATCCCAGAGACCCAGTACTTC,CASSQAIPETQYF
once,TRBV27,NA,TRBJ1-4,TGTGCCAGCAGCCTATTTGAGGGGGATGAAAAACTGTTTTTT,CASSLFEGDEKLFF
NA,TRBV5-4,NA,TRBJ1-4,TGTGCCAGCAGCTTGGAATCCGGGGTATTAGGTGAAAAACTGTTTTTT,CASSLESGVLGEKLFF
NA,TRBV9,TRBD2,TRBJ2-5,TGTGCCAGCAGCCACGGGAGGGACCCGGTGTACCAAGAGACCCAGTACTTC,CASSHGRDPVYQETQYF
NA,TRBV5-1,TRBD1,TRBJ2-7,TGCGCCAGCAGCCCAAGGACAGGGGACCCTTACGAGCAGTACTTC,CASSPRTGDPYEQYF
NA,TRBV7-3,TRBD2,TRBJ2-3,TGTGCCAGCAGCCCCACCGGGACTAGCGCAGATACGCAGTATTTT,CASSPTGTSADTQYF
NA,TRBV7-2,NA,TRBJ1-1,TGTGCCAGCAGCCCGTTGGGGGTAACAGGGAAGGACACTGAAGCTTTCTTT,CASSPLGVTGKDTEAFF
NA,TRBV27,NA,TRBJ1-5,TGTGCCAGCAGTACGTGGGGGGATCAGCCCCAGCATTTT,CASSTWGDQPQHF
NA,TRBV14,TRBD2,TRBJ2-5,TGTGCCAGCAGCCAAGAAGCGGGAGGGCCCCAAGAGACCCAGTACTTC,CASSQEAGGPQETQYF
NA,TRBV18,TRBD2,TRBJ2-2,TGTGCCAGCTCACCAGACTTTAGCGGGACCGGCACCGGGGAGCTGTTTTTT,CASSPDFSGTGTGELFF
NA,TRBV6-5,TRBD2,TRBJ2-3,TGTGCCAGCAGTTACTCCTTTAGCGGGAGCTCAGATACGCAGTATTTT,CASSYSFSGSSDTQYF
once,TRBV5-1,NA,TRBJ1-1,TGCGCCAGCAGCTTGGTGGCAGGGAACACTGAAGCTTTCTTT,CASSLVAGNTEAFF
NA,TRBV6-6,NA,TRBJ1-5,TGTGCCAGCAGTTACGGGGGGACGGGGCAGCCCCAGCATTTT,CASSYGGTGQPQHF
NA,TRBV11-3,TRBD1,TRBJ1-2,TGTGCCAGCACCAGACAGGGGGCCTATGGCTACACCTTC,CASTRQGAYGYTF
NA,TRBV15,TRBD1,TRBJ2-5,TGTGCCACCAGCTGGAGGACAGGGGCGTGGGAGACCCAGTACTTC,CATSWRTGAWETQYF
NA,TRBV19,TRBD2,TRBJ2-7,TGTGCCAGTAGCTCCGCGGGAGTAGGCGAGCAGTACTTC,CASSSAGVGEQYF
once,TRBV6-5,NA,TRBJ1-5,TGTGCCAGCAGTCAAAGGGGGACACTCAATCAGCCCCAGCATTTT,CASSQRGTLNQPQHF
NA,TRBV5-1,TRBD2,TRBJ2-2,TGCGCCAGCAGCTTGTTGGCTAGCGGGAGCGGCGGGGAGCTGTTTTTT,CASSLLASGSGGELFF
NA,TRBV6-5,NA,TRBJ1-2,TGTGCCACCAACGGTATCCCTCATAACTATGGCTACACCTTC,CATNGIPHNYGYTF
NA,TRBV27,NA,TRBJ2-2,TGTGCCAGCAGCGGTTTTATCGCGGGGACCGGGGAGCTGTTTTTT,CASSGFIAGTGELFF
NA,TRBV19,TRBD1,TRBJ1-2,TGTGCCAGTACGCCCGACCGGGACAGGCGTAACTATGGCTACACCTTC,CASTPDRDRRNYGYTF
NA,TRBV18,NA,TRBJ1-1,TGTGCCAGCTCACCACAGGGGTTGGCTGAAGCTTTCTTT,CASSPQGLAEAFF
NA,TRBV2,NA,TRBJ2-2,TGTGCCAGCAGTGCCCAAGCGGTGATCGGGGAGCTGTTTTTT,CASSAQAVIGELFF
NA,TRBV6-5,NA,TRBJ1-1,TGTGCCAGCAGAGACACGGGTGGTAGAGGGTCGCGAGCTTTCTTT,CASRDTGGRGSRAFF
NA,TRBV20-1,NA,TRBJ2-7,TGCAGTGCTAGCGGTTTCTACGAGCAGTACTTC,CSASGFYEQYF
NA,TRBV7-2,TRBD1,TRBJ1-6,TGTGCCAGCAGCATGGGACAGGGGTTATCACCCCTCCACTTT,CASSMGQGLSPLHF
NA,TRBV12-3/TRBV12-4,NA,TRBJ1-2,TGTGCCAGCAGGCCAGGGCCTCTGAGTGGCTACACCTTC,CASRPGPLSGYTF
NA,TRBV5-1,TRBD2,TRBJ2-3,TGCGCCAGCAGCTTGGCCGGGGTGGGGAGGGTACGAGATACGCAGTATTTT,CASSLAGVGRVRDTQYF
once,TRBV20-1,TRBD1,TRBJ2-7,TGCAGTGCTAGTAACAGGGGGTGGGACTACGAGCAGTACTTC,CSASNRGWDYEQYF
NA,TRBV11-2,NA,TRBJ2-1,TGTGCCAGCAGCTTAGCCCCGGGACCACAGGGTGAGCAGTTCTTC,CASSLAPGPQGEQFF
NA,TRBV11-1,NA,TRBJ2-1,TGTGCCAGCAGCTTAGAACATTCCCTGGGAGGTGAGCAGTTCTTC,CASSLEHSLGGEQFF
NA,TRBV5-4,TRBD1,TRBJ1-1,TGTGCCAGCGGCCGACAGGGCATGAACACTGAAGCTTTCTTT,CASGRQGMNTEAFF
once,TRBV7-8,NA,TRBJ1-5,TGTGCCAGCAGCCCTGACAGACCCCAGCCCCAGCATTTT,CASSPDRPQPQHF
NA,TRBV6-6,TRBD1,TRBJ1-2,TGTGCCAGCAGCCCACAGGGGGCTGGGGGCTACACCTTC,CASSPQGAGGYTF
NA,TRBV19,TRBD2,TRBJ2-3,TGTGCCAGTAGTATACCCCGCGGGAGGAACACAGATACGCAGTATTTT,CASSIPRGRNTDTQYF
NA,TRBV7-9,NA,TRBJ1-3,TGTGCCAGCAGCTTCGGACAAACCTCTGGAAACACCATATATTTT,CASSFGQTSGNTIYF
NA,TRBV5-1,NA,TRBJ1-1,TGCGCCAGCAGCTCGGGTGGACAGATGAACACTGAAGCTTTCTTT,CASSSGGQMNTEAFF
NA,TRBV15,TRBD2,TRBJ2-5,TGTGCCACCAGCAGAGATCTGAGCGGGGGGCACCAAGAGACCCAGTACTTC,CATSRDLSGGHQETQYF
few,TRBV5-1,TRBD2,TRBJ2-7,TGCGCCAGCAGCTTGGAGGGACTAGCGGGAGTCTACGAGCAGTACTTC,CASSLEGLAGVYEQYF
NA,TRBV7-2,NA,TRBJ2-5,TGTGCCAGCAGCTTAGCCTACAGGGTGAGAGAGACCCAGTACTTC,CASSLAYRVRETQYF
NA,TRBV7-6,TRBD1,TRBJ2-6,TGTGCCAGCAGCTTAAAAAGGGGGCATGTCGCCGTCCTGACTTTC,CASSLKRGHVAVLTF
NA,TRBV29-1,TRBD2,TRBJ2-3,TGCAGCGTTGAAGACCAAACTAGCGGGGGCACAGATACGCAGTATTTT,CSVEDQTSGGTDTQYF